This T cell receptor (beta chain) was retrieved from a study of molecular identifiers for immune sequencing clone quantification. Germline CDR1 SGHNT, CDR2 YYREEE (reference sequence). The CDR3 consists of 17 residues. Losses at the gene ends were 2 bases for V and 7 bases for J; bases not matched to a gene: 7. This clonotype was counted many times. It was from about 21,000 to 970,000 sorted cells, with 10%, 30% or 50% RNA, that naive CD8 libraries came. In the sort, naive CD8 T cells were defined as CD8+CD4-CCR7+CD45RA+. Bulk libraries came from a prior protocol with listed TCR primers. TCRdb reprocessed the PCR reads with MiXCR, giving one entry per CDR3 protein. The table has some 320,000 distinct CDR3 sequences, 24% seen once.

This chain connects TRBV5-4 to TRBJ2-2; TRBD2 matches 14 bases. This TCR came from a human donor in good health. Some libraries in this study had Jurkat cell RNA spiked in. The sequenced material came from naive CD8+ T cells from blood, with Jurkat cell RNA spiked in. Regarding subset: FACS-sorted CD8+CD4-CCR7+CD45RA+ naive T cells. CDR3 residues: CASSFYSGTSGGGELFF. The CDR3 region has the DNA TGTGCCAGCAGCTTCTACTCCGGGACTAGCGGGGGCGGGGAGCTGTTTTTT.